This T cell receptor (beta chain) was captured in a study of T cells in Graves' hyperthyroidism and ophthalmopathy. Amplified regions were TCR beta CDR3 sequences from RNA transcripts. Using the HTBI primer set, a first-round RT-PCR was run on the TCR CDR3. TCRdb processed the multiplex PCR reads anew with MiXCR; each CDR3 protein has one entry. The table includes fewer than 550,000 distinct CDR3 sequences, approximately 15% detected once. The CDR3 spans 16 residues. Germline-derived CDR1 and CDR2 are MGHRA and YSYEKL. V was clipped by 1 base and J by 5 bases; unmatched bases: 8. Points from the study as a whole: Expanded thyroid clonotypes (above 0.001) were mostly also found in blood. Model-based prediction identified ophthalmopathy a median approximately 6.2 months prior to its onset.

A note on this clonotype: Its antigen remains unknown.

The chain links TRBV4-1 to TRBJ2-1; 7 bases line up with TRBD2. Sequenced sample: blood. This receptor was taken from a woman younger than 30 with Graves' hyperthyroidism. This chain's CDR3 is CASSQGVASGNNEQFF. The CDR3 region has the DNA TGCGCCAGCAGCCAAGGAGTCGCTAGCGGCAACAATGAGCAGTTCTTC.